These T cell receptor beta chains were read from a single sample in a study of blood T cells in healthy people across ages. TCRdb independently ran MiXCR on the 5' RACE reads; one entry per CDR3 protein. Altogether about 540,000 distinct CDR3 sequences are present, 24% being singletons, with the ten largest covering roughly 10%. In addition, the sample was reused for a study of T cells of mothers and their children.

The sample comprised blood. These receptors originate from a boy between 10 and 17 years old in good health. Both conserved end residues are part of each CDR3. Fields, in order: J gene, clone size, D gene, V gene, CDR3 protein, CDR3 DNA. D genes are given only for firm matches. The listing skips clone size in some rows; elsewhere it reads once, few, many or a size class.

J gene: TRBJ2-2
clone size: .
D gene: .
V gene: TRBV27
CDR3 protein: CASRTGVRELFF
CDR3 DNA: TGTGCCAGCAGAACCGGGGTACGGGAGCTGTTTTTT

J gene: TRBJ2-5
clone size: .
D gene: .
V gene: TRBV6-6
CDR3 protein: CASSIFGGLGVETQYF
CDR3 DNA: TGTGCCAGCAGTATCTTCGGGGGGCTGGGCGTAGAGACCCAGTACTTC

J gene: TRBJ2-3
clone size: few
D gene: TRBD2
V gene: TRBV12-3/TRBV12-4
CDR3 protein: CASSGKTSGGSDTQYF
CDR3 DNA: TGTGCCAGCAGTGGTAAGACTAGCGGTGGGTCAGATACGCAGTATTTT

J gene: TRBJ1-2
clone size: few
D gene: .
V gene: TRBV20-1
CDR3 protein: CSARDYGAGDLHYGYTF
CDR3 DNA: TGCAGTGCTAGAGATTATGGGGCAGGGGACCTACACTATGGCTACACCTTC

J gene: TRBJ2-5
clone size: .
D gene: TRBD1
V gene: TRBV6-5
CDR3 protein: CASRQTGQETQYF
CDR3 DNA: TGTGCCAGCAGGCAGACAGGGCAAGAGACCCAGTACTTC

J gene: TRBJ2-7
clone size: few
D gene: .
V gene: TRBV11-2
CDR3 protein: CASSLERGRLYEQYF
CDR3 DNA: TGTGCCAGCAGCTTAGAAAGGGGACGGTTATACGAGCAGTACTTC

J gene: TRBJ2-1
clone size: few
D gene: TRBD2
V gene: TRBV9
CDR3 protein: CASSILGGAGYNEQFF
CDR3 DNA: TGTGCCAGCAGCATACTCGGGGGGGCTGGCTACAATGAGCAGTTCTTC

J gene: TRBJ1-1
clone size: few
D gene: .
V gene: TRBV12-3/TRBV12-4
CDR3 protein: CASSQRGLKMNTEAFF
CDR3 DNA: TGTGCCAGCAGTCAAAGGGGACTTAAAATGAACACTGAAGCTTTCTTT

J gene: TRBJ2-3
clone size: .
D gene: .
V gene: TRBV9
CDR3 protein: CASSVAAGYEDTQYF
CDR3 DNA: TGTGCCAGCAGCGTAGCTGCCGGGTATGAAGATACGCAGTATTTT

J gene: TRBJ2-7
clone size: .
D gene: TRBD1
V gene: TRBV30
CDR3 protein: CAWGDSIYEQYF
CDR3 DNA: TGTGCCTGGGGGGACAGCATCTACGAGCAGTACTTC

J gene: TRBJ2-7
clone size: .
D gene: TRBD1
V gene: TRBV10-3
CDR3 protein: CAISPGTGVEQYF
CDR3 DNA: TGTGCCATCAGCCCGGGGACAGGGGTAGAGCAGTACTTC

J gene: TRBJ2-3
clone size: few
D gene: .
V gene: TRBV2
CDR3 protein: CASRPEEISTDTQYF
CDR3 DNA: TGTGCCAGCCGCCCGGAGGAGATCAGCACAGATACGCAGTATTTT

J gene: TRBJ2-1
clone size: few
D gene: .
V gene: TRBV6-1
CDR3 protein: CASSTSVHNEQFF
CDR3 DNA: TGTGCCAGCAGTACCAGCGTACACAATGAGCAGTTCTTC

J gene: TRBJ2-5
clone size: .
D gene: TRBD2
V gene: TRBV29-1
CDR3 protein: CSATTSGPRAQYF
CDR3 DNA: TGCAGCGCCACTACTAGCGGCCCTCGGGCCCAGTACTTC